This T cell receptor beta chain stems from a study of cytomegalovirus exposure and HLA in healthy donors. Study outcomes and limitations: Usually a TCR sequence was rare, but some public TCRs were found in many donors.

As to this clone: The antigen remains undetermined.

With V trimmed by 8 bases and J by 2 bases, 10 bases remained unmatched. There are 15 residues in the CDR3. The germline gives CDR1 MNHEY, CDR2 SVGAGI. Primers: 60 Vbeta forward and 13 Jbeta reverse. Method: immunoSEQ multiplex PCR; TCRdb's copy keeps in-frame clones and lacks some. The data show 210,000 or so clones, over 75% seen once. The chain links TRBV6-5 to TRBJ2-7; 9 positions agree with TRBD1. This clonotype was obtained from a human donor in good health. The sequencing sample was made of PBMCs. The CDR3 spells CASSYRGQGPYEQYF. The CDR3 DNA is TGTGCCAGCTCCTACCGGGGACAGGGACCCTACGAGCAGTACTTC.